Shown below are 18 T cell receptor beta chains from a single sample sequenced in a study of identical twins. TCRdb itself ran the 5' RACE reads through MiXCR, one entry per CDR3 protein. The profile shows roughly 250,000 distinct CDR3 sequences, around 15% of them singletons. The sequencing input was memory (CD45RO+) T cells sorted from blood. The receptors originated from a young woman in good health.

The chain employs TRBV2 and TRBJ1-2; no firm D call. This CDR3 comprises 9 residues. V was trimmed by 8 bases and J by 8 bases, leaving 6 bases between them. In germline, CDR1 is SNHLY, CDR2 FYNNEI. CDR3 protein: CASGGGYTF. CDR3 bases: TGTGCCAGCGGAGGGGGCTACACCTTC.

Only a few counts were recorded for this clonotype. The chain links TRBV20-1 to TRBJ1-1; D gene unclear. Germline loops: CDR1 DFQATT, CDR2 SNEGSKA (reference sequence). This CDR3 is 12 amino acids long. V lost 6 bases to trimming and J lost 2 bases, with 10 bases between them. CDR3 coding DNA: TGCAGTGCCCGAGTACCCAACACTGAAGCTTTCTTT. It yields the protein CSARVPNTEAFF.

This clonotype was observed a handful of times. The rearrangement joins TRBV7-9 to TRBJ2-7; no reliable D call. Trimming cost V 6 bases and J 6 bases, with 12 bases left between them. The CDR3 is 12 residues long. The V gene's germline CDR1 is SEHNR and CDR2 FQNEAQ (reference sequence). The CDR3 region has the DNA TGTGCCAGCAGTGCGGTCTCCGGCGAGCAGTACTTC. As protein: CASSAVSGEQYF.

The chain joins TRBV2 to TRBJ2-7; 7 bases map to TRBD1. Germline V gene lookup returns CDR1 SNHLY and CDR2 FYNNEI. The CDR3 covers 15 residues. The J segment lost 0 bases and the V segment lost 11 bases, leaving 13 bases of the junction unmatched. The chain's CDR3 is CAASGDRLNSYEQYF. The CDR3 nucleotides read TGTGCCGCCTCCGGGGACAGACTAAACTCCTACGAGCAGTACTTC.

The table lists this clonotype with many counts. This chain uses TRBV12-3 or TRBV12-4 with TRBJ1-4; perhaps TRBD1 as D (6 bases). This CDR3 has 13 residues. V was shortened by 6 bases and J by 6 bases, with 11 bases between the two germline ends. This chain's CDR3 is CASSRGSYEKLFF. CDR3 nucleotide sequence: TGTGCCAGCAGCAGGGGATCGTATGAAAAACTGTTTTTT.

This chain uses TRBV19 with TRBJ1-5; D is unclear. The germline V gene has CDR1 LNHDA and CDR2 SQIVND (reference sequence). The CDR3 is 14 residues long. Trimming removed 5 bases from V and 4 bases from J, with 12 bases in between. In nucleotides, the CDR3 is TGTGCCAGTAGTGTGTCCGGGCGAAATCAGCCCCAGCATTTT. This translates into CASSVSGRNQPQHF.

The chain has TRBV18 and TRBJ2-3, with TRBD1 matching 11 bases. The CDR3 sequence is 15 residues long. V lost 6 bases and J lost 2; bases outside the gene matches: 4. Germline CDR1 KGHSH, CDR2 LQKENI. DNA for the CDR3: TGTGCCAGCTCCGGGACAGGGGGACACACAGATACGCAGTATTTT. It is translated as CASSGTGGHTDTQYF.

The rearrangement uses TRBV7-8 and TRBJ2-1, with 9 bases that match TRBD2. CDR1 and CDR2 (germline): SGHVS, FQNEAQ. The CDR3 extends over 16 amino acids. Trimming took 4 bases from V and 10 from J; bases not matched to a gene: 14. This CDR3 reads CASSSSRGGRGKEQFF. The CDR3 DNA reads TGTGCCAGCAGCTCATCTCGCGGCGGGAGGGGTAAAGAGCAGTTCTTC.

A few counts support this clonotype. The chain has TRBV11-2 and TRBJ2-1; 7 positions match TRBD2. Trimming took 6 bases from V and 1 from J; bases not matched to a gene: 6. The CDR3 sequence is 15 residues long. CDR1 is SGHAT, CDR2 FQNNGV, per germline. CDR3 amino acids: CASSSRAGSYNEQFF. The DNA of the CDR3 is TGTGCCAGCAGTTCCCGAGCGGGGTCCTACAATGAGCAGTTCTTC.

This clonotype was detected a few times. The chain joins TRBV12-3 or TRBV12-4 to TRBJ2-3; either TRBD1 or TRBD2 may fit D (5 bases each). The CDR3 contains 15 residues. V lost 5 bases and J 4 bases, leaving 16 bases between the germline ends. The CDR3 loop reads CASSTRGALADTQYF. The DNA for the CDR3 is TGTGCCAGCAGTACCCGAGGGGCCCTCGCAGATACGCAGTATTTT.

The sample holds many counts of this clonotype. The chain is built from TRBV5-1 and TRBJ2-3; the match to TRBD1 covers 8 bases. This CDR3 comprises 13 residues. The germline V gene encodes CDR1 SGHRS and CDR2 YFSETQ. Unmatched junction bases numbered 1, after V lost 2 bases and J lost 5 bases. CDR3: CASSLQGEDTQYF. Here the CDR3 DNA reads TGCGCCAGCAGCTTACAGGGGGAAGATACGCAGTATTTT.

This clonotype was picked up a small number of times. The junction departs from germline at one end; a sequencing error may be responsible. V is TRBV20-1 and J is TRBJ2-3; D gene ambiguous. Germline CDR1 DFQATT, CDR2 SNEGSKA (reference sequence). This CDR3 region has 12 residues. CDR3: CSARDLASVGLF. The CDR3 region has the DNA TGCAGTGCTAGAGATCTGGCTTCCGTAGGGCTTTTT.

The gene calls are TRBV5-6 and TRBJ2-5; D is uncertain. CDR3 length equals 15 residues. Trimming stripped 2 bases from V and 2 bases from J, with 13 bases between. Germline V gene sequence: CDR1 SGHDT, CDR2 YYEEEE. The CDR3 is CASSFSHALQETQYF. The CDR3 nucleotides are TGTGCCAGCAGCTTTTCCCACGCGTTACAAGAGACCCAGTACTTC.

This clonotype was seen a few times. This chain connects TRBV4-1 to TRBJ2-7, with TRBD1 matching over 12 bases. Trimming took 3 bases from V and 6 from J; bases not matched to a gene: 15. CDR3 length equals 18 residues. CDR1 and CDR2 from the germline V gene are MGHRA and YSYEKL. The CDR3 sequence is CASSQFPPTGTGGFEQYF. The CDR3 DNA sequence: TGCGCCAGCAGCCAGTTCCCCCCCACCGGGACAGGGGGCTTCGAGCAGTACTTC.

The table lists this clonotype with many counts. The chain uses TRBV5-6 and TRBJ2-2; perhaps TRBD1 as D (5 bases). From germline, CDR1 is SGHDT and CDR2 YYEEEE. This CDR3 comprises 14 residues. V lost 4 bases and J 6 bases, leaving 13 bases between the germline ends. The CDR3 DNA reads TGTGCCAGCAGCACCGACAGTATCCCCGGGGAGCTGTTTTTT. It encodes CASSTDSIPGELFF. Filled out from reference TRBV5-6 and TRBJ2-2, the complete variable domain reads DAGVTQSPTHLIKTRGQQVTLRCSPKSGHDTVSWYQQALGQGPQFIFQYYEEEERQRGNFPDRFSGHQFPNYSSELNVNALLLGDSALYLCASSTDSIPGELFFGEGSRLTVL.

This clonotype was observed many times. The genes are TRBV5-1 and TRBJ2-3; 7 bases map to TRBD1. Germline-derived CDR1 and CDR2 are SGHRS and YFSETQ. The CDR3 covers 15 residues. V shed 1 base, J shed 2 bases, and the junction held 4 bases outside the gene matches. As DNA, the CDR3 is TGCGCCAGCAGCTTGTCCGGGACAGCCACAGATACGCAGTATTTT. It is translated as CASSLSGTATDTQYF.

This clonotype was found many times. The chain combines TRBV6-5 with TRBJ1-2; tentatively, D is TRBD1 (5 bases). V lost 0 bases and J lost 4, with 12 bases in between. CDR3 length equals 15 residues. CDR1 is MNHEY and CDR2 is SVGAGI in the germline V gene. The CDR3 DNA sequence: TGTGCCAGCAGTTACTCGACAGTTACACTCTATGGCTACACCTTC. Its protein product is CASSYSTVTLYGYTF.

In its sample, this clonotype was seen many times. This rearrangement joins TRBV27 to TRBJ2-5, with 14 nucleotides matching TRBD2. CDR1 is MNHEY, CDR2 SMNVEV, per germline (reference sequence). Trimming removed 5 bases from V and 7 bases from J; junction bases left unmatched: 6. The CDR3 is made up of 15 amino acids. The CDR3 spells CASSRGLAGEGTQYF. Here the CDR3 DNA reads TGTGCCAGCAGTAGGGGACTAGCGGGGGAAGGGACCCAGTACTTC.